The next 11 T cell receptor beta chains were all read from a single sample in a study of cytotoxic CD8 clonotypes in ibrutinib-treated CLL. This table comes from immunoSEQ multiplex PCR, and its TCRdb copy is limited to in-frame clones, with some not included. This table holds about 92,000 clones, 77% found once. Sequenced material: PBMCs, taken after 24 months of ibrutinib treatment. All receptors come from a human donor with chronic lymphocytic leukemia.

This clone was observed a handful of times. This rearrangement joins TRBV2 to TRBJ1-1; possibly TRBD1 for D (6 bases). Germline V gene lookup returns CDR1 SNHLY and CDR2 FYNNEI. The V end lost 8 bases, the J end lost 4 bases, and 17 bases lay between the germline ends. The CDR3 covers 14 residues. As DNA, the CDR3 is TGTGCCAGCGGACCGACAGGTGTTGTCACTGAAGCTTTCTTT. Its protein product is CASGPTGVVTEAFF.

The J gene is TRBJ1-2, the V gene TRBV5-5, with 8 bases fitting TRBD1. Germline lookup yields CDR1 SGHKS and CDR2 YYEKEE (reference sequence). V was pared by 0 bases and J by 2 bases, with 3 bases of the junction left unmatched. The CDR3 length is 15 residues. CDR3 sequence reads: CASSLEAGGNYGYTF. CDR3 nucleotides: TGTGCCAGCAGCTTGGAAGCAGGGGGCAACTATGGCTACACCTTC.

The chain has TRBV7-2 and TRBJ2-5; D perhaps matches TRBD1 (5 bases). Germline values: CDR1 SGHTA, CDR2 FQGNSA. This CDR3 is built from 15 residues. Trimming took 1 base from V and 2 from J, leaving 11 bases between them. CDR3 region: CASSLGVRQQETQYF. Here the CDR3 DNA reads TGTGCCAGCAGCTTAGGGGTGAGACAGCAAGAGACCCAGTACTTC.

For this clone: A read error may account for a junction end that differs from germline. This chain uses TRBV7-7 with TRBJ2-7, with D unresolved. CDR3 length: 13 residues. Germline lookup yields CDR1 SSHAT and CDR2 FNYEAQ (reference sequence). The CDR3 DNA reads as TGTGCTAGCAGCTTAAATTCAGTGGGCGAGCAGTACTTC. Encoded protein: CASSLNSVGEQYF.

The rearrangement links TRBV2 to TRBJ2-2; the D gene could be TRBD1 or TRBD2 (5 bases each). Trimming took 9 bases from V and 5 from J, leaving 16 bases between them. CDR1 and CDR2 (germline): SNHLY, FYNNEI. This CDR3 spans 14 amino acids. The CDR3 spells CARKPGTGTGELFF. The CDR3 nucleotides read TGTGCCAGGAAGCCGGGGACGGGGACCGGGGAGCTGTTTTTT. Complete variable domain (other parts from reference TRBV2 and TRBJ2-2): EPEVTQTPSHQVTQMGQEVILRCVPISNHLYFYWYRQILGQKVEFLVSFYNNEISEKSEIFDDQFSVERPDGSNFTLKIRSTKLEDSAMYFCARKPGTGTGELFFGEGSRLTVL.

The V call is TRBV4-1, the J call TRBJ2-1, with a weak D call TRBD1 (6 bases). V lost 0 bases and J 7 bases, leaving 16 bases between the germline ends. The CDR3 extends over 16 amino acids. Germline V CDR1 and CDR2: MGHRA, YSYEKL. The CDR3 nucleotides are TGCGCCAGCAGCCAAGACCCAGGGGCCTACGGGAATGAGCAGTTCTTC. It yields the protein CASSQDPGAYGNEQFF.

The V and J genes are TRBV19 and TRBJ2-3, with D possibly called TRBD1 or TRBD2 (5 bases each). The germline CDR1 and CDR2 sequences are LNHDA and SQIVND (reference sequence). V was pared by 7 bases and J by 3 bases, with 17 bases between. The CDR3 sequence is 15 residues long. CDR3: CASTPTWDGTDTQYF. The CDR3 region has the DNA TGTGCCAGTACCCCAACCTGGGACGGAACAGATACGCAGTATTTT.

The chain carries TRBV4-3 and TRBJ2-7, with 7 bases that match TRBD2. V lost 0 bases to trimming and J lost 4 bases; unmatched junction nucleotides: 9. Germline lookup yields CDR1 LGHNA and CDR2 YSLEER. The CDR3 length is 16 residues. The CDR3 DNA reads TGCGCCAGCAGCCAAGATCGGGCTAGCGGCGGTTACGAGCAGTACTTC. Translation gives CASSQDRASGGYEQYF.

V gene TRBV27 combines with J gene TRBJ2-1; TRBD2 matches at 11 bases. From germline, CDR1 is MNHEY and CDR2 SMNVEV (reference sequence). The CDR3 totals 15 residues. Trimming at V came to 6 bases and at J to 6 bases, leaving 7 bases not matched to a gene. CDR3: CASRVLAGGSNEQFF. DNA of the CDR3: TGTGCCAGCAGAGTTCTAGCGGGAGGAAGCAATGAGCAGTTCTTC.

The chain couples TRBV6-1 to TRBJ1-3; D unclear. The CDR3 length is 17 residues. V lost 0 bases to trimming and J lost 0 bases, with 12 bases between them. CDR1 is MNHNS, CDR2 SASEGT, per germline. CDR3 sequence: CASSEALARSSGNTIYF. The CDR3 DNA reads TGTGCCAGCAGTGAAGCGCTGGCTCGGAGCTCTGGAAACACCATATATTTT.

The chain combines TRBV18 with TRBJ2-2; TRBD2 matches 9 bases. Germline V gene sequence: CDR1 KGHSH, CDR2 LQKENI. The CDR3 is made up of 16 amino acids. With V trimmed by 0 bases and J by 6 bases, 5 bases remained unmatched. This CDR3 reads CASSPPFSGSAGELFF. The CDR3 DNA sequence: TGTGCCAGCTCACCACCTTTTAGCGGGAGTGCCGGGGAGCTGTTTTTT.